This T cell receptor beta chain was retrieved from a study of T-cell reconstitution after alpha-beta-depleted transplantation in children. This clonotype was detected many times. The CDR3 is 12 residues long. Germline CDR1 is DFQATT and CDR2 is SNEGSKA (reference sequence). The V gene lost 6 bases and the J gene lost 4 bases, with 9 bases spanning the gap. A TCRbeta library incorporating unique molecular identifiers was prepared. TCRdb re-called the PCR reads with MiXCR, one entry per CDR3 protein. The sample includes about 360,000 distinct CDR3 sequences, 10% to 15% of them seen just once. The receptor's source is a human donor who donated a stem cell graft to a child with Fanconi anemia. The chain combines TRBV20-1 with TRBJ1-4; D is undetermined. The input for sequencing was PBMCs, taken from the stem cell graft. Here the CDR3 DNA reads TGCAGTGCGGGAAACTTTAATGAAAAACTGTTTTTT. Protein: CSAGNFNEKLFF.